A single sample is the source of the 6 T cell receptor beta chains below, sequenced in a study of T cell responses to AZD1222 COVID-19 vaccine. Data came from immunoSEQ multiplex PCR; TCRdb stores just in-frame clones and leaves some out. Of some 150,000 clones in the sample, more than 85% were seen once. The sample here was peripheral blood, taken on day 0 of MenACWY control vaccination. These receptors were collected from an adult in good health.

V and J are TRBV10-3 and TRBJ2-2; D is perhaps TRBD1 or TRBD2 (5 bases each). The CDR3 covers 13 residues. In germline, CDR1 is ENHRY, CDR2 SYGVKD. The ends were cut back, 3 bases at V and 5 bases at J, with 7 bases in the middle. The DNA for the CDR3 is TGTGCCATCAGTGACGAGGGGACCGGGGAGCTGTTTTTT. Translated, it gives CAISDEGTGELFF.

The rearrangement joins TRBV5-1 to TRBJ1-1; 7 nucleotides agree with TRBD1. The V gene's germline CDR1 is SGHRS and CDR2 YFSETQ. The CDR3 runs to 16 residues. V was pared by 3 bases and J by 4 bases, with 12 bases of the junction left unmatched. As DNA, the CDR3 is TGCGCCAGCAGCTACCGACCAGGGGGGAGTGCCACTGAAGCTTTCTTT. Protein: CASSYRPGGSATEAFF.

The genes are TRBV19 and TRBJ1-5; perhaps TRBD1 as D (5 bases). Germline CDR1 is LNHDA and CDR2 is SQIVND (reference sequence). Trimming left V 2 bases short and J 7 bases short, with 12 bases between. The CDR3 has 14 residues. DNA for the CDR3: TGTGCCAGTAGTATATTCGGCAGGGAGCAGCCCCAGCATTTT. It encodes CASSIFGREQPQHF.

V is TRBV6-5 and J is TRBJ2-7; D might be TRBD1 (5 bases). The length of the CDR3 is 14 residues. Deletions cut 7 bases from V and 4 bases from J, with 17 bases between. Germline CDR1 and CDR2: MNHEY and SVGAGI. For the CDR3, the DNA is TGTGCCAGCACCCCCGACAGCTCCTTTTACGAGCAGTACTTC. This sequence encodes CASTPDSSFYEQYF.

This clone was recorded once. The J gene is TRBJ1-6, the V gene TRBV2, with D possibly being TRBD1 (5 bases). This CDR3 is built from 18 residues. The germline gives CDR1 SNHLY, CDR2 FYNNEI. Trimming left V 3 bases short and J 0 bases short, with 15 bases between. CDR3 nucleotides: TGTGCCAGCAGTGATTGTCGGCAGGGAAGCTCCTATAATTCACCCCTCCACTTT. Translated, it gives CASSDCRQGSSYNSPLHF.

The genes are TRBV19 and TRBJ1-4; D gene unclear. Germline assignment: CDR1 LNHDA and CDR2 SQIVND (reference sequence). CDR3 size: 15 residues. The ends were cut back, 3 bases at V and 0 bases at J, with 8 bases in the middle. CDR3 residues: CASSMALATNEKLFF. CDR3 DNA sequence: TGTGCCAGTAGTATGGCTTTAGCAACTAATGAAAAACTGTTTTTT.